Following are 26 T cell receptor beta chains from one sample sequenced in a study of T-cell memory formation after mild COVID-19 (dated by TCRdb to the early 2020s). The method was 5' RACE. The instrument was an Illumina NovaSeq 6000. The raw public reads went through TCRdb reprocessing: fastp at Q25, MiXCR clone calling, in-frame beta chains kept. Here each entry gathers all rows of one CDR3 protein and keeps the most common genes and DNA. The sample profile shows hundreds of thousands of distinct CDR3 sequences; approximately 15% of them were found once. The top ten clonotypes cover 20% to 25% of the sample. The specimen was PBMCs or a T cell subset sorted from them (not recorded which). The source is a man between 18 and 35 years old who had mild COVID-19 (a few samples of this study predate the infection). The sample titles of this study are shuffled in the database, so cell type and time point are left out; the donor was told from shared clones.

This rearrangement joins TRBV14 to TRBJ2-5, with 8 bases fitting TRBD2. V trimming: 3 bases; J trimming: 7 bases; junction bases outside the gene matches: 1. The V gene's germline CDR1 is SGHDN and CDR2 FVKESK. CDR3 length: 12 amino acids. This CDR3 reads CASSQSGRTQYF. DNA of the CDR3: TGTGCCAGCAGCCAGAGCGGGAGGACCCAGTACTTC.

The gene calls are TRBV5-5 and TRBJ2-2; 8 bases match TRBD1. In germline, CDR1 is SGHKS, CDR2 YYEKEE (reference sequence). Trimming removed 4 bases from V and 3 bases from J; junction bases left unmatched: 5. This CDR3 comprises 15 residues. CDR3 coding DNA: TGTGCCAGCAGCCTGACAGGGGTAGACACCGGGGAGCTGTTTTTT. Its translation: CASSLTGVDTGELFF.

This clonotype was detected a few times. V is TRBV18 and J is TRBJ1-3; 11 bases are shared with TRBD1. The germline V gene encodes CDR1 KGHSH and CDR2 LQKENI. The CDR3 runs 18 residues. V shed 1 base, J shed 2 bases, and the junction held 7 bases outside the gene matches. CDR3 nucleotides: TGTGCCAGCTCACCACGGGCGCCGGGACAGGGGGCTGGAAACACCATATATTTT. Translating it yields CASSPRAPGQGAGNTIYF.

The CDR3 DNA reads TGTGCCACCAGCAGAGAGAGATCAACAGGGGGCATGACCCAGTACTTC. Its translation: CATSRERSTGGMTQYF. The chain uses TRBV15 and TRBJ2-5, with 9 nucleotides matching TRBD1. Germline CDR1 LNHNV, CDR2 YYDKDF (reference sequence). This CDR3 spans 16 amino acids. V was clipped by 0 bases and J by 7 bases; unmatched bases: 9.

V usage is TRBV13 and J usage is TRBJ2-6; no reliable D call. Trimming shortened V by 5 bases and J by 4 bases, and 9 bases separated the two germline ends. The V gene's germline CDR1 is PRHDT and CDR2 FYEKMQ (reference sequence). The CDR3 is 14 residues long. The DNA of the CDR3 is TGTGCCAGCAGCGCCTTCCCCGGGGCCAACGTCCTGACTTTC. It translates to CASSAFPGANVLTF.

The sample holds a few counts of this clonotype. This sequence joins TRBV5-1 and TRBJ2-7, with D possibly being TRBD1 (5 bases). The CDR3 is 15 amino acids. Germline V gene lookup returns CDR1 SGHRS and CDR2 YFSETQ. The germline V and J ends were trimmed by 4 bases and 5 bases, with 19 bases remaining between them. The CDR3 sequence is CASSAPGRERDEQYF. In DNA, the CDR3 is TGCGCCAGCAGCGCTCCCGGCAGGGAAAGGGACGAGCAGTACTTC.

V gene TRBV3-1 combines with J gene TRBJ1-1; D gene ambiguous. CDR3 length: 12 residues. V was clipped by 1 base and J by 10 bases, with 10 bases between them. Germline assignment: CDR1 LGHDT and CDR2 YNNKEL (reference sequence). CDR3 in DNA: TGTGCCAGCAGCCAAGGTGGATCCGGAGCTTTCTTT. Translated: CASSQGGSGAFF.

The chain carries TRBV20-1 and TRBJ2-3, with 8 positions matching TRBD2. Germline V gene sequence: CDR1 DFQATT, CDR2 SNEGSKA (reference sequence). The CDR3 consists of 15 residues. V shed 6 bases, J shed 6 bases, and the junction held 14 bases outside the gene matches. CDR3 DNA: TGCAGTGCCGAACCCCGCCCCGGGGGGGCCGATACGCAGTATTTT. Translating it yields CSAEPRPGGADTQYF.

This clonotype came up a few times. The chain's CDR3 is CSAQQPGDESYEQYF. CDR3 coding DNA: TGCAGTGCTCAGCAACCGGGTGACGAGTCCTACGAGCAGTACTTC. The V call is TRBV20-1, the J call TRBJ2-7; D not certain. The length of the CDR3 is 15 residues. Trimming took off 5 bases at V and 1 base at J, with 18 bases between the two ends. CDR1 is DFQATT, CDR2 SNEGSKA, per germline (reference sequence).

This chain links TRBV5-6 with TRBJ2-1; the D gene is possibly TRBD1 (6 bases). V was shortened by 4 bases and J by 14 bases, with 13 bases between the two germline ends. The CDR3 sequence is 11 residues long. The germline V gene has CDR1 SGHDT and CDR2 YYEEEE. The CDR3 DNA is TGTGCCAGCAGCCTACAGGGAATGGAGTTCTTC. Protein sequence: CASSLQGMEFF.

This clonotype was observed at least ten times. The chain recombines TRBV7-2 with TRBJ1-1; 7 bases align to TRBD1. Per germline, CDR1 SGHTA and CDR2 FQGNSA. This CDR3 is built from 13 residues. The ends lost 2 bases at V and 5 bases at J; junction bases unmatched: 2. CDR3 sequence: CASSLSRGTEAFF. CDR3 nucleotide sequence: TGTGCCAGCAGCTTATCCAGGGGGACTGAAGCTTTCTTT.

This chain links TRBV20-1 with TRBJ2-4, with a weak D call TRBD1 (6 bases). The CDR3 sequence is 13 residues long. Germline-derived CDR1 and CDR2 are DFQATT and SNEGSKA (reference sequence). V was trimmed by 5 bases and J by 8 bases, leaving 16 bases between them. The CDR3 spells CSASAGTMDIQYF. In DNA, the CDR3 is TGCAGTGCTTCGGCCGGGACAATGGACATTCAGTACTTC.

The gene calls are TRBV11-2 and TRBJ2-5; TRBD1 aligns across 7 bases. CDR3 length: 14 amino acids. V was clipped by 6 bases and J by 2 bases; unmatched bases: 6. Germline V gene sequence: CDR1 SGHAT, CDR2 FQNNGV. CDR3 region: CASRNIRGQETQYF. The CDR3 DNA sequence: TGTGCCAGCAGAAATATCAGGGGGCAAGAGACCCAGTACTTC.

This sequence joins TRBV6-6 and TRBJ1-1; D is ambiguous. CDR1 is MNHNY, CDR2 SVGAGI, per germline (reference sequence). The CDR3 has 14 amino acids. V was cut by 2 bases and J by 3 bases, with 10 bases left in between. The CDR3: CASSYGQEYTEAFF. The CDR3 DNA reads TGTGCCAGCAGTTACGGGCAGGAGTACACTGAAGCTTTCTTT.

This clonotype was counted only a few times. V and J are TRBV4-1 and TRBJ1-1, with 9 bases identical to TRBD1. V dropped 5 bases and J dropped 11; count of bases not matched to a gene: 6. CDR1 MGHRA and CDR2 YSYEKL come from the germline V gene. This CDR3 has 12 amino acids. The DNA of the CDR3 is TGCGCCAGCAGCGAACGGACAGGGGCCGCTTTCTTT. It codes for CASSERTGAAFF.

This chain connects TRBV27 to TRBJ2-1, with D unclear. V lost 3 bases, J lost 9 bases, and 9 bases lay in between. The CDR3 has 12 residues. Germline V gene data show CDR1 as MNHEY and CDR2 as SMNVEV (reference sequence). Here the CDR3 reads CASSFGRREQFF. The CDR3 coding sequence is TGTGCCAGCAGTTTTGGACGGCGTGAGCAGTTCTTC.

This clonotype was found a few times. This chain joins TRBV14 and TRBJ2-5, with D possibly matching TRBD1 (7 bases). V lost 4 bases and J lost 1, with 13 bases in between. The CDR3 contains 15 residues. Germline assignment: CDR1 SGHDN and CDR2 FVKESK. The CDR3 DNA sequence: TGTGCCAGCAGCCGTCTTCAGGGGGGCCAAGAGACCCAGTACTTC. Translating gives CASSRLQGGQETQYF.

Turning to this clonotype: Given a much more abundant clone one base away, this may be a read error. The rearrangement joins TRBV27 to TRBJ1-5; no clear D. From germline, CDR1 is MNHEY and CDR2 SMNVEV (reference sequence). Trimming removed 3 bases from V and 3 bases from J, with 6 bases in between. The CDR3 spans 13 residues. Here the CDR3 reads CASSLAYNQPQHF. The CDR3 DNA is TGTGCCAGCAGTTTGGCCTACAATCAGCCCCAGCATTTT.

The chain employs TRBV7-9 and TRBJ2-1; 10 nucleotides align to TRBD1. V dropped 3 bases and J dropped 11; count of bases not matched to a gene: 10. CDR1 SEHNR and CDR2 FQNEAQ come from the germline V gene (reference sequence). This CDR3 comprises 15 residues. For the CDR3, the DNA is TGTGCCAGCAGCTTTCCGGGACAGGGGCTTCGTAAGCAGTTCTTC. It yields the protein CASSFPGQGLRKQFF.

The gene calls are TRBV20-1 and TRBJ2-1; D gene uncertain. Germline CDR1 DFQATT, CDR2 SNEGSKA (reference sequence). The CDR3 has 14 residues. V was shortened by 3 bases and J by 9 bases, with 18 bases between the two germline ends. DNA for the CDR3: TGCAGTGCTAGCGGGTCGCGGAGTCCGGGTGAGCAGTTCTTC. This encodes CSASGSRSPGEQFF.

The chain has TRBV15 and TRBJ2-7; 7 bases fit TRBD1. Germline lookup yields CDR1 LNHNV and CDR2 YYDKDF (reference sequence). V was clipped by 0 bases and J by 8 bases; unmatched bases: 16. CDR3 size: 17 residues. Written as DNA, the CDR3 is TGTGCCACCAGCAGAGAAACACCGGGACAGACAATTTTCAAGCAGTACGTC. The encoded protein is CATSRETPGQTIFKQYV.

The chain joins TRBV4-1 to TRBJ1-2; D is ambiguous. V shed 4 bases and J shed 2 bases, with 8 bases lying between them. The CDR3 length is 13 residues. CDR1 and CDR2 from the germline V gene are MGHRA and YSYEKL. The CDR3 nucleotides are TGCGCCAGCAGCCCGAAGGGAAACTATGGCTACACCTTC. Its protein product is CASSPKGNYGYTF.

This clonotype turned up a few times. V gene TRBV12-3 or TRBV12-4 combines with J gene TRBJ2-7; D may correspond to TRBD1 or TRBD2 (6 bases each). The CDR3 loop spans 12 amino acids. Trimming left V 3 bases short and J 5 bases short, with 8 bases between. CDR3 nucleotides: TGTGCCAGCAGTTTTGGGGGGCACGAGCAGTACTTC. It translates to CASSFGGHEQYF.

The V and J genes are TRBV4-3 and TRBJ2-1, with TRBD2 matching over 11 bases. The CDR3 contains 18 residues. Germline values: CDR1 LGHNA, CDR2 YSLEER. V lost 1 base to trimming and J lost 0 bases; unmatched junction nucleotides: 5. CDR3: CASSQGASGGSSYNEQFF. The CDR3 DNA reads TGCGCCAGCAGCCAAGGGGCTAGCGGGGGGAGCTCCTACAATGAGCAGTTCTTC.

Only a few counts were recorded for this clonotype. The chain employs TRBV7-8 and TRBJ2-7, with D possibly TRBD1 on 6 matching bases. The V end lost 3 bases, the J end lost 1 base, and 10 bases lay between the germline ends. Looked up from germline, CDR1 is SGHVS and CDR2 is FQNEAQ. The CDR3 is 14 amino acids. CDR3 sequence (DNA): TGTGCCAGCAGCTTTGACAGGCCTTCCTACGAGCAGTACTTC. Protein: CASSFDRPSYEQYF.

V usage is TRBV7-2 and J usage is TRBJ2-1, with 7 bases aligning to TRBD2. With V trimmed by 3 bases and J by 13 bases, 6 bases remained unmatched. The germline V gene has CDR1 SGHTA and CDR2 FQGNSA. The CDR3 loop spans 12 amino acids. CDR3 protein: CASSLHTSEQFF. The CDR3 DNA is TGTGCCAGCAGCTTGCATACTAGCGAACAGTTCTTC.